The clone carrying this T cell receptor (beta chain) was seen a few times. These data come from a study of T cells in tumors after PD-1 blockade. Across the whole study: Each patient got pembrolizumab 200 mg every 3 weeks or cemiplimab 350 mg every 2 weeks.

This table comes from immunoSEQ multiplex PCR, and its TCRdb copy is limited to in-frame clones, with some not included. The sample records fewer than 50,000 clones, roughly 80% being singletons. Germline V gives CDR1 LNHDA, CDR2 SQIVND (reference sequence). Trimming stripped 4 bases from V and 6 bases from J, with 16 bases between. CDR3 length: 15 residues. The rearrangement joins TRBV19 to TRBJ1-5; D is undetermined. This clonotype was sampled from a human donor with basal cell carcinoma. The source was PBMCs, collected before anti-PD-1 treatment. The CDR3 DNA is TGTGCCAGTAGTAGTCTGAACAGAGGAACTCAGCCCCAGCATTTT. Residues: CASSSLNRGTQPQHF.